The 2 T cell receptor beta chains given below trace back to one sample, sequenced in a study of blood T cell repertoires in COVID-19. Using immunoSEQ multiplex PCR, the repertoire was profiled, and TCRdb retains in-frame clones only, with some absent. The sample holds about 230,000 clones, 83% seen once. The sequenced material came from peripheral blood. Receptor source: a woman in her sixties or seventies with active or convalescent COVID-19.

The CDR3 region has the DNA TGTGCCAGCAGCCCCGGGACAGGGGGCATACCCGCGTACTTC. Translated, it gives CASSPGTGGIPAYF. The chain couples TRBV11-2 to TRBJ2-7, with 12 nucleotides matching TRBD1. This CDR3 is built from 14 residues. The germline V gene encodes CDR1 SGHAT and CDR2 FQNNGV. Trimming at V came to 5 bases and at J to 12 bases, leaving 11 bases not matched to a gene.

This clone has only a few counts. The CDR3 nucleotides read TGCAGTGCTAGTGATGGCGGGAGGTTGGAGACCCAGTACTTC. Translated: CSASDGGRLETQYF. The chain is built from TRBV20-1 and TRBJ2-5; 8 bases align to TRBD2. CDR3 length: 14 amino acids. V was pared by 3 bases and J by 5 bases, with 8 bases of the junction left unmatched. Per germline, CDR1 DFQATT and CDR2 SNEGSKA (reference sequence).